This T cell receptor beta chain appears in the sequencing data of a study of early T cells in non-severe SARS-CoV-2 infection (dated by TCRdb to the early 2020s). General notes on the study: Bulk RNA from unsorted whole blood was used for TCR sequencing, so alpha and beta chains could not be paired. Beyond this particular receptor, the publication reports: VDJdb matching was skewed toward anti-spike CD8 responses and likely underestimated virus-specific expansions, missing private and CD4 specificities.

Reading from cysteine to phenylalanine, the CDR3 counts 12 amino acids. Only the CDR3 portion is preserved as DNA: 36 bases, with reading frame beginning at the first base. The germline V gene encodes CDR1 SEHNR and CDR2 FQNEAQ (reference sequence). Clipping removes 5 bases from V and 9 bases from J, with 4 as the unmatched junction base count. As for this clonotype: The antigen it binds to is not known. The record has no base qualities; no much larger clone is one base away.

A case-control design nested within a healthcare worker cohort in London, UK, was used, with weekly nasopharyngeal swab PCR tests and blood sampling performed. Healthcare workers were recruited during the week of the UK lockdown, between 23 and 31 March 2020, and followed weekly for up to roughly 15 weeks. The library relied on 5' RACE. Sequenced using a NextSeq 500. In the TCR library protocol, unique molecular identifiers were attached to individual cDNA molecules to correct for PCR bias and sequencing error. Both TCR alpha and beta chains were sequenced, and tight co-correlation was observed between alpha and beta sequence abundances in each sample. As for how the authors treated the data: V gene, J gene and CDR3 annotation of TCR sequences was performed with Decombinator V4. TCRs were defined as expanded if a significant change between any two time points was detected under a Poisson model with p below 0.0001. TCR abundances were normalised to the total number of TCRs sequenced per sample and expressed as counts per million. MAIT TCRs were defined by TRAV1-2 paired with TRAJ12, TRAJ20 or TRAJ33, and iNKT TCRs by TRAV10 paired with TRAJ18. VDJdb, accessed 1 November 2021, was searched for CMV, EBV and SARS-CoV-2 annotated TCRs, with TCRs annotated for multiple antigens excluded. TCRdb reran the public reads through fastp at Q25 and MiXCR, keeping productive beta chains. Identical CDR3 protein sequences are pooled into one entry, listed with their most common genes and DNA. These V and J calls rely on TCRdb rather than the paper's analysis. A total of 84,000 or so distinct CDR3 sequences appear in this sample, around 14% of them only once. The leading ten clones occupy 11% of the sample.

The chain is made from TRBV7-9 and TRBJ2-4; 7 bases in the middle match TRBD1. Sequenced sample: whole blood. This TCR was recovered from an adult who was a healthcare worker with PCR-confirmed SARS-CoV-2 infection or an uninfected control (not recorded which). The CDR3 protein sequence reads: CASSETGIIQYF. Read as DNA, the sequence is TGTGCCAGCAGCGAGACAGGGATCATTCAGTACTTC. Beyond the CDR3, the reference TRBV7-9 and TRBJ2-4 genes provide the residues; the full variable domain reads: DTGVSQNPRHKITKRGQNVTFRCDPISEHNRLYWYRQTLGQGPEFLTYFQNEAQLEKSRLLSDRFSAERPKGSFSTLEIQRTEQGDSAMYLCASSETGIIQYFGAGTRLSVL.